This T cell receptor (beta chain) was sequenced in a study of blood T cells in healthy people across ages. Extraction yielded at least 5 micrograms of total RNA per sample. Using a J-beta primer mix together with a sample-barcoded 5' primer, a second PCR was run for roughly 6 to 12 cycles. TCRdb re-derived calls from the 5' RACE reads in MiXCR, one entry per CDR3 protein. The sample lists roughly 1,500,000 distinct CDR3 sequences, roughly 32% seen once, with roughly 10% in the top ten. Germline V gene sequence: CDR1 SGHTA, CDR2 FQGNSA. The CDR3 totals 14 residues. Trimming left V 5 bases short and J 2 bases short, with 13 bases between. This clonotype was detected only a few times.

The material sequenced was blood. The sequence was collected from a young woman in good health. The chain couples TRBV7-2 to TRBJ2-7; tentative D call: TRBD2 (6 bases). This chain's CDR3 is CASSTGLSPYEQYF. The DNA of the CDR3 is TGTGCCAGCAGCACGGGACTGTCCCCCTACGAGCAGTACTTC.